The 14 T cell receptor beta chains listed next were all sequenced from one sample in a study of T-cell reconstitution after alpha-beta-depleted transplantation in children. The TCRbeta library was prepared with unique molecular identifiers. TCRdb itself ran the PCR reads through MiXCR, one entry per CDR3 protein. The sample has 250,000 to 400,000 distinct CDR3 sequences; approximately 20% are singletons. Sample: PBMCs, mostly from graft donor cells, taken 180 days after TCRalphabeta/CD19-depleted stem cell transplant. The receptor set was obtained from a male patient between 10 and 17 years old who had a stem cell transplant for acute lymphoblastic leukemia, so the T cells may come from the graft donor.

This clonotype has more than one count but fewer than ten. This chain connects TRBV27 to TRBJ2-1; D gene ambiguous. CDR1 is MNHEY and CDR2 is SMNVEV in the germline V gene (reference sequence). This CDR3 has 14 residues. The V end lost 7 bases, the J end lost 6 bases, and 16 bases lay between the germline ends. CDR3 sequence: CASTEIPGFNEQFF. The CDR3 coding sequence is TGTGCCAGCACCGAGATCCCCGGATTCAATGAGCAGTTCTTC.

V is TRBV15 and J is TRBJ2-7; the match to TRBD1 covers 9 bases. This CDR3 region has 14 residues. The junction had 3 bases not matched to a gene; V was cut back by 4 bases and J by 2 bases. The germline gives CDR1 LNHNV, CDR2 YYDKDF (reference sequence). The CDR3 bases are TGTGCCACCAGCAACAGGGGGCCAACCTACGAGCAGTACTTC. It is translated as CATSNRGPTYEQYF. The full variable domain, in which reference TRBV15 and TRBJ2-7 provide the parts outside the CDR3, is DAMVIQNPRYQVTQFGKPVTLSCSQTLNHNVMYWYQQKSSQAPKLLFHYYDKDFNNEADTPDNFQSRRPNTSFCFLDIRSPGLGDTAMYLCATSNRGPTYEQYFGPGTRLTVT.

The table lists this clonotype with a few counts. This rearrangement joins TRBV7-6 to TRBJ1-2; the match to TRBD1 covers 9 bases. Trimming took 5 bases from V and 4 from J; bases not matched to a gene: 8. The CDR3 length is 15 residues. Germline values: CDR1 SGHVS, CDR2 FNYEAQ. CDR3: CASSIHRGPIYGYTF. The CDR3 bases are TGTGCCAGCAGCATACACAGGGGGCCGATCTATGGCTACACCTTC. The full variable domain, its missing parts supplied by reference TRBV7-6 and TRBJ1-2, is GAGVSQSPRYKVTKRGQDVALRCDPISGHVSLYWYRQALGQGPEFLTYFNYEAQQDKSGLPNDRFSAERPEGSISTLTIQRTEQRDSAMYRCASSIHRGPIYGYTFGSGTRLTVV.

The chain uses TRBV7-2 and TRBJ2-2, with D unresolved. The CDR3 is made up of 16 amino acids. The germline V gene has CDR1 SGHTA and CDR2 FQGNSA. Trimming cost V 5 bases and J 1 base, with 14 bases left between them. The CDR3 is CASSPHIGLNTGELFF. In nucleotides, the CDR3 is TGTGCCAGCAGCCCACATATAGGCCTGAACACCGGGGAGCTGTTTTTT.

This chain links TRBV3-1 with TRBJ2-1, with 8 bases that match TRBD2. After removal of 10 bases from V and 0 bases from J, the junction contained 17 bases not matched to a gene. From germline, CDR1 is LGHDT and CDR2 YNNKEL (reference sequence). The CDR3 sequence is 18 residues long. The CDR3 bases are TGTGCCATCTGTTTATATTCATCCGGGAGGGCCTCCTACAATGAGCAGTTCTTC. This translates into CAICLYSSGRASYNEQFF.

This clonotype was counted between two and nine times. The chain is built from TRBV6-5 and TRBJ1-1; 7 bases match TRBD1. V lost 0 bases and J lost 4; bases outside the gene matches: 5. Germline V CDR1 and CDR2: MNHEY, SVGAGI. This CDR3 is 15 amino acids long. The CDR3 DNA is TGTGCCAGCAGTTACTCAAACAGGGGTTTCACTGAAGCTTTCTTT. Residues: CASSYSNRGFTEAFF.

This clonotype was seen a handful of times. CDR3 sequence: CASSGGGRSYEQYF. Written as DNA, the CDR3 is TGTGCCAGCTCTGGTGGGGGCCGATCCTACGAGCAGTACTTC. The V and J genes are TRBV9 and TRBJ2-7; D may be TRBD1 (6 bases). CDR1 and CDR2 (germline): SGDLS, YYNGEE. Trimming stripped 7 bases from V and 1 base from J, with 15 bases between. CDR3 size: 14 residues. Together with reference TRBV9 and TRBJ2-7, the CDR3 gives the full variable domain: DSGVTQTPKHLITATGQRVTLRCSPRSGDLSVYWYQQSLDQGLQFLIQYYNGEERAKGNILERFSAQQFPDLHSELNLSSLELGDSALYFCASSGGGRSYEQYFGPGTRLTVT.

Only a few counts were recorded for this clonotype. The chain is built from TRBV2 and TRBJ2-5; D not resolved. This CDR3 spans 12 amino acids. V was clipped by 6 bases and J by 2 bases, with 7 bases between them. Germline CDR1 SNHLY, CDR2 FYNNEI. The CDR3: CASRGFQETQYF. DNA for the CDR3: TGTGCCAGCAGGGGGTTTCAAGAGACCCAGTACTTC.

This clonotype was observed a few times. V usage is TRBV6-5 and J usage is TRBJ1-1; D call uncertain. Germline lookup yields CDR1 MNHEY and CDR2 SVGAGI. CDR3 length: 13 residues. V lost 2 bases and J lost 8, with 12 bases in between. The CDR3 loop reads CASSYPWGTEAFF. In nucleotides, the CDR3 is TGTGCCAGCAGTTACCCTTGGGGTACAGAAGCTTTCTTT.

The chain has TRBV5-1 and TRBJ2-1; 8 nucleotides agree with TRBD2. Trimming took 4 bases from V and 6 from J; bases not matched to a gene: 9. CDR1 is SGHRS, CDR2 YFSETQ, per germline. This CDR3 comprises 15 residues. As DNA, the CDR3 is TGCGCCAGCAGCGCGGGGGGAGGGCTCCTCAATGAGCAGTTCTTC. It translates to CASSAGGGLLNEQFF.

The chain joins TRBV6-5 to TRBJ2-7; maybe TRBD1 (6 bases). Trimming cost V 0 bases and J 3 bases, with 9 bases left between them. Germline V gives CDR1 MNHEY, CDR2 SVGAGI. The CDR3 has 14 residues. The CDR3 bases are TGTGCCAGCAGTTACTCGAACAGGGACTACGAGCAGTACTTC. Translated, it gives CASSYSNRDYEQYF.

This rearrangement joins TRBV11-1 to TRBJ2-2, with D perhaps matching TRBD2 (5 bases). From germline, CDR1 is SGHAT and CDR2 FQDESV (reference sequence). The V end was cut by 0 bases, the J end by 6 bases, with 20 bases between. The CDR3 covers 18 residues. The chain's CDR3 is CASSLARRHPRVPGELFF. The CDR3 nucleotides read TGTGCCAGCAGCTTAGCGAGGAGACACCCGAGGGTTCCCGGGGAGCTGTTTTTT.

This clonotype was counted between two and nine times. V usage is TRBV5-1 and J usage is TRBJ2-3; no firm D call. Germline CDR1 and CDR2: SGHRS and YFSETQ. V lost 0 bases and J lost 2, with 7 bases in between. The length of the CDR3 is 14 residues. CDR3 amino acids: CASSLGENTDTQYF. The CDR3 region has the DNA TGCGCCAGCAGCTTGGGGGAAAACACAGATACGCAGTATTTT.

V gene TRBV27 combines with J gene TRBJ2-5, with D uncertain. In germline, CDR1 is MNHEY, CDR2 SMNVEV (reference sequence). The germline V and J ends were trimmed by 6 bases and 9 bases, with 14 bases remaining between them. This CDR3 spans 12 amino acids. CDR3 region: CASSLNGLAQYF. The CDR3 bases are TGTGCCAGCAGCTTAAATGGGCTAGCCCAGTACTTC.